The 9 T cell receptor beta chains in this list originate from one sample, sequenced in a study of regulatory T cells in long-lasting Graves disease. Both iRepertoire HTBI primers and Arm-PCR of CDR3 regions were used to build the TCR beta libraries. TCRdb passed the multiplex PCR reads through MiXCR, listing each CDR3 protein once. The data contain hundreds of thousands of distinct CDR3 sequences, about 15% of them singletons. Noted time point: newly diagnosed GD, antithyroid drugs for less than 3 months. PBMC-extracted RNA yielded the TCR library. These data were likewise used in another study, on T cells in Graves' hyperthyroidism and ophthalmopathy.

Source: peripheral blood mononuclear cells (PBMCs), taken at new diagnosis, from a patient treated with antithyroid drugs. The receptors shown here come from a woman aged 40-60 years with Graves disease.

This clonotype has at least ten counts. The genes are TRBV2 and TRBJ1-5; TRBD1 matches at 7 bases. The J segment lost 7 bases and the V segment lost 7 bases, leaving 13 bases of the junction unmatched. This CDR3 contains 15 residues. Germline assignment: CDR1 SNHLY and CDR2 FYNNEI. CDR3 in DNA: TGTGCCAGCACCAAACTCTCGACAGGGACACAGCCCCAGCATTTT. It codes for CASTKLSTGTQPQHF.

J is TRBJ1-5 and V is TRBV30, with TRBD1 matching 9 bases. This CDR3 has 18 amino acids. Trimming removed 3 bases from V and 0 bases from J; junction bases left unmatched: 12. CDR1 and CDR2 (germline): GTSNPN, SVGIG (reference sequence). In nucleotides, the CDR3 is TGTGCCTGGAGCACGGACAGGGGCTTGGGGTATAGCAATCAGCCCCAGCATTTT. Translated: CAWSTDRGLGYSNQPQHF.

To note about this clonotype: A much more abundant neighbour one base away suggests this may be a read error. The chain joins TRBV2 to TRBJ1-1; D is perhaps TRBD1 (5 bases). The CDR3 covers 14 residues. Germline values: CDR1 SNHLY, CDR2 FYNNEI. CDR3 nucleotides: TGTGCCATCAGTGAGTCGAGCGGGACGGTTGAAGCTCTCTTT. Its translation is CAISESSGTVEALF.

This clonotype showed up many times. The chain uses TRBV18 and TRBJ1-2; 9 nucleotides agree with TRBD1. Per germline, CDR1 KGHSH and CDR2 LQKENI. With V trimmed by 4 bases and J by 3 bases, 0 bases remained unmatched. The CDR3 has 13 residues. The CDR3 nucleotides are TGTGCCAGCTCACGACAGGGGGACTATGGCTACACCTTC. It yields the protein CASSRQGDYGYTF.

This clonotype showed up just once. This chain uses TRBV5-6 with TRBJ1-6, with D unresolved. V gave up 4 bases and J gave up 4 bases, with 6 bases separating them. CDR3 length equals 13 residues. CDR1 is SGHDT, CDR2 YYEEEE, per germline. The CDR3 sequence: CASSPAYNSPLHF. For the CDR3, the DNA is TGTGCCAGCAGCCCAGCGTATAATTCACCCCTCCACTTT.

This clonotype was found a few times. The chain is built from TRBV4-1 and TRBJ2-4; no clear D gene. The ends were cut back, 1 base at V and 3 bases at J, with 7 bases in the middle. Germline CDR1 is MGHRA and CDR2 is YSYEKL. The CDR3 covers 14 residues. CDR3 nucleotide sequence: TGCGCCAGCAGCCAAGTCGACCTCAAAAACATTCAGTACTTC. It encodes CASSQVDLKNIQYF.

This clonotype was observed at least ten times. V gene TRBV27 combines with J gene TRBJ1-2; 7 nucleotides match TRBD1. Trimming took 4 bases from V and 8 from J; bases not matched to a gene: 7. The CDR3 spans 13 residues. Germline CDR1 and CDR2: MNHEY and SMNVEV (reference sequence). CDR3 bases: TGTGCCAGCAGTTCAACAGGGGACTTAGGCTACACCTTC. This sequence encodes CASSSTGDLGYTF.

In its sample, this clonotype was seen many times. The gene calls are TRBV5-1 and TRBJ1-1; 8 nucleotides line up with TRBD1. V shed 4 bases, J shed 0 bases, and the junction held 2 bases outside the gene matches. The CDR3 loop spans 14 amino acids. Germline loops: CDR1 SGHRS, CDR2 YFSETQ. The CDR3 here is CASSKGQVNTEAFF. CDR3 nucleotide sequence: TGCGCCAGCAGCAAGGGACAGGTGAACACTGAAGCTTTCTTT.

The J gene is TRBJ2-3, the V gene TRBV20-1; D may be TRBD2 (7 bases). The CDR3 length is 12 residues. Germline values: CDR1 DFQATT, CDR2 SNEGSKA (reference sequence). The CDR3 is CRLRRGGDTQYF. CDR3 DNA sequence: TGCAGGCTCCGTAGGGGGGGAGATACGCAGTATTTT.